A single sample is the source of the 21 T cell receptor beta chains below, sequenced in a study of blood T cells in healthy people across ages. A second PCR of about 6 to 11 cycles used a sample-barcoded 5' primer and a J-beta primer mix. TCRdb reanalysed the 5' RACE reads using MiXCR and keeps one entry per CDR3 protein. Here the sample spans 750,000 to 950,000 distinct CDR3 sequences, about 48% being singletons. The sequenced sample was blood. The receptors derive from a man older than 75 in good health.

This chain connects TRBV5-1 to TRBJ1-2; no firm D call. Germline CDR1 is SGHRS and CDR2 is YFSETQ. The V end lost 5 bases, the J end lost 3 bases, and 11 bases lay between the germline ends. The CDR3 is 13 amino acids. The CDR3 spells CASSQGNDYGYTF. In DNA, the CDR3 is TGCGCCAGCAGTCAAGGGAACGACTATGGCTACACCTTC.

This clonotype was seen a few times. V gene TRBV12-3 or TRBV12-4 combines with J gene TRBJ1-5, with D maybe TRBD1 (5 bases). V lost 6 bases, J lost 15 bases, and 18 bases lay in between. The CDR3 extends over 12 amino acids. CDR3: CASSPGAPVLHF. The CDR3 region has the DNA TGTGCCAGCAGCCCTGGGGCCCCGGTACTGCATTTT.

V usage is TRBV4-1 and J usage is TRBJ2-3; D may match TRBD1 or TRBD2 (5 bases each). Deletions cut 5 bases from V and 1 base from J, with 13 bases between. The V gene's germline CDR1 is MGHRA and CDR2 YSYEKL. This CDR3 has 15 residues. CDR3 residues: CASSVPGPRTDTQYF. The CDR3 DNA reads as TGCGCCAGCAGCGTTCCGGGACCTCGCACAGATACGCAGTATTTT.

This clonotype was seen more than once but under ten times. This chain connects TRBV13 to TRBJ2-4; a weak D match, TRBD1 (6 bases). The J call may be in error: the DNA end matches TRBJ2-7 better. This CDR3 contains 15 residues. Germline CDR1 is PRHDT and CDR2 is FYEKMQ (reference sequence). CDR3 DNA sequence: TGTGCCAGCAGCTCATACTGGACAGCCGCCTACGAGCAGTACTTC. Residues: CASSSYWTAAYEQYF.

The genes are TRBV29-1 and TRBJ2-1, with D perhaps matching TRBD2 (5 bases). V lost 0 bases and J 0 bases, leaving 12 bases between the germline ends. Germline V CDR1 and CDR2: SQVTM, ANQGSEA. CDR3 length: 16 amino acids. The CDR3 sequence is CSVEDFTGSSYNEQFF. The CDR3 region has the DNA TGCAGCGTTGAAGATTTTACGGGGAGCTCCTACAATGAGCAGTTCTTC.

This sequence joins TRBV12-5 and TRBJ1-4; D possibly corresponds to TRBD1 (5 bases). The CDR3 runs 15 residues. V was shortened by 1 base and J by 0 bases, with 6 bases between the two germline ends. Germline V CDR1 and CDR2: LGHNT, FRNRAP. CDR3 bases: TGTGCTAGTGGTTTGGACAGGCCAACTAATGAAAAACTGTTTTTT. Translated: CASGLDRPTNEKLFF. Full variable domain (outside the CDR3, taken from reference TRBV12-5 and TRBJ1-4): DARVTQTPRHKVTEMGQEVTMRCQPILGHNTVFWYRQTMMQGLELLAYFRNRAPLDDSGMPKDRFSAEMPDATLATLKIQPSEPRDSAVYFCASGLDRPTNEKLFFGSGTQLSVL.

The chain joins TRBV29-1 to TRBJ2-5, with TRBD1 matching 8 bases. Germline CDR1 SQVTM, CDR2 ANQGSEA. The CDR3 is 16 residues long. J gave up 11 bases and V 1 base, and 18 bases lay outside the gene matches. CDR3 nucleotide sequence: TGCAGCGTTGAAGGATTGAGGACAGGGCCTGGACAAGAGCAGTACTTC. This sequence encodes CSVEGLRTGPGQEQYF.

This clonotype was observed a single time. The V call is TRBV29-1, the J call TRBJ2-7; no clear D gene. V lost 5 bases, J lost 4 bases, and 12 bases lay in between. Germline loops: CDR1 SQVTM, CDR2 ANQGSEA. This CDR3 contains 12 residues. CDR3 coding DNA: TGCAGCGTTACGGAGACTGGATACGAGCAGTACTTC. Translating it yields CSVTETGYEQYF.

V usage is TRBV11-2 and J usage is TRBJ2-7; 8 nucleotides agree with TRBD2. The assigned J gene may be wrong: the sequence end matches TRBJ2-5 better. The CDR3 is 15 residues long. Germline CDR1 is SGHAT and CDR2 is FQNNGV. The CDR3 region is CASSLEGLGGETQYF. DNA of the CDR3: TGTGCCAGCAGCTTAGAGGGACTAGGGGGAGAGACCCAGTACTTC.

The V gene is TRBV7-9, the J gene TRBJ2-1, with 10 bases aligning to TRBD2. Germline assignment: CDR1 SEHNR and CDR2 FQNEAQ (reference sequence). V trimming: 4 bases; J trimming: 5 bases; junction bases outside the gene matches: 5. The CDR3 is 15 amino acids. CDR3 region: CASSSQREGHNEQFF. In DNA form, the CDR3 reads TGTGCCAGCAGCTCCCAGCGGGAGGGACACAATGAGCAGTTCTTC.

This clonotype was seen at least ten times. V gene TRBV11-2 combines with J gene TRBJ2-4; 8 positions match TRBD2. The germline CDR1 and CDR2 sequences are SGHAT and FQNNGV. CDR3 size: 15 residues. The ends lost 0 bases at V and 5 bases at J; junction bases unmatched: 3. The DNA for the CDR3 is TGTGCCAGCAGCTTAGAAGCGGGAGATGAAAACATTCAGTACTTC. Encoded protein: CASSLEAGDENIQYF.

The chain uses TRBV7-2 and TRBJ2-7; D may correspond to TRBD1 or TRBD2 (6 bases each). V was trimmed by 5 bases and J by 0 bases, leaving 14 bases between them. The germline V gene has CDR1 SGHTA and CDR2 FQGNSA. The CDR3 contains 15 residues. In DNA, the CDR3 is TGTGCCAGCAGCCCCTCGCCGGGGGCCTCCTACGAGCAGTACTTC. This codes for CASSPSPGASYEQYF.

This clonotype was picked up a small number of times. V and J are TRBV20-1 and TRBJ1-4; 7 positions match TRBD1. This CDR3 contains 13 residues. Germline assignment: CDR1 DFQATT and CDR2 SNEGSKA (reference sequence). J lost 4 bases, V lost 6 bases, and 5 bases had no gene match. CDR3 residues: CSAAGTVNEKLFF. DNA of the CDR3: TGCAGTGCCGCCGGGACAGTTAATGAAAAACTGTTTTTT.

The gene calls are TRBV18 and TRBJ1-5, with TRBD1 matching 8 bases. This CDR3 contains 14 residues. The V segment lost 3 bases and the J segment 7 bases; nucleotides outside the gene matches: 5. Looked up from germline, CDR1 is KGHSH and CDR2 is LQKENI. For the CDR3, the DNA is TGTGCCAGCTCACCCGGACAGGGCGTGCAGCCCCAGCATTTT. This codes for CASSPGQGVQPQHF.

The chain carries TRBV29-1 and TRBJ2-1; D may match TRBD1 or TRBD2 (5 bases each). The CDR3 spans 10 residues. V dropped 7 bases and J dropped 14 bases, with 15 bases sitting between them. Germline V gene data show CDR1 as SQVTM and CDR2 as ANQGSEA. Here the CDR3 reads CSAGTRAEFF. DNA of the CDR3: TGCAGCGCCGGGACGCGAGCTGAGTTCTTC.

This clonotype has only a few counts. The CDR3: CASSPGVGAGGTDTQYF. The CDR3 DNA reads as TGTGCCAGCAGCCCCGGAGTAGGGGCGGGTGGCACAGATACGCAGTATTTT. This chain links TRBV7-3 with TRBJ2-3; perhaps D is TRBD1 or TRBD2 (5 bases each). The CDR3 covers 17 residues. Germline loops: CDR1 SGHTA, CDR2 FQGTGA. The ends were cut back, 5 bases at V and 1 base at J, with 19 bases in the middle.

The J gene is TRBJ2-5, the V gene TRBV5-1; 13 nucleotides align to TRBD2. From germline, CDR1 is SGHRS and CDR2 YFSETQ. This CDR3 has 15 residues. Unmatched junction bases numbered 11, after V lost 4 bases and J lost 11 bases. Here the CDR3 DNA reads TGCGCCAGCAGCCCACTAGCGGGAGGGTACACTGAGCAGTACTTC. Amino acid sequence: CASSPLAGGYTEQYF.

The V gene is TRBV7-2, the J gene TRBJ2-6; 11 nucleotides line up with TRBD2. J lost 3 bases, V lost 5 bases, and 9 bases had no gene match. Germline V gene data show CDR1 as SGHTA and CDR2 as FQGNSA. This CDR3 comprises 18 residues. The chain's CDR3 is CASSLGLAGPFGANVLTF. The CDR3 coding sequence is TGTGCCAGCAGCCTTGGACTAGCGGGCCCTTTTGGGGCCAACGTCCTGACTTTC.

The gene calls are TRBV6-2 or TRBV6-3 and TRBJ2-7; 10 bases map to TRBD2. The germline gives CDR1 MNHEY, CDR2 SVGEGT. This CDR3 is 14 amino acids long. Trimming took 9 bases from V and 6 from J; bases not matched to a gene: 11. The CDR3 DNA reads as TGTGCCAGTACTAGCGGGACTTCTCCGGGCGAGCAGTACTTC. Residues: CASTSGTSPGEQYF.

Points on this clonotype: A read error may be the cause here, since a much bigger clone is one base away. J is TRBJ2-3 and V is TRBV12-3 or TRBV12-4; TRBD1 matches at 8 bases. The CDR3 sequence is 15 residues long. Trimming removed 7 bases from V and 4 bases from J; junction bases left unmatched: 10. DNA for the CDR3: TGTGCCAGCAAATGGGCAGGGGGCATGTCAGATACGCAGTATTTT. Translation: CASKWAGGMSDTQYF.

V usage is TRBV27 and J usage is TRBJ2-7; 10 nucleotides match TRBD2. Losses at the gene ends were 4 bases for V and 1 base for J; bases not matched to a gene: 7. The germline V gene has CDR1 MNHEY and CDR2 SMNVEV (reference sequence). CDR3 length: 16 amino acids. As DNA, the CDR3 is TGTGCCAGCAGTTCCTACCGACTAGCGGGTTCCTACGAGCAGTACTTC. It specifies CASSSYRLAGSYEQYF.